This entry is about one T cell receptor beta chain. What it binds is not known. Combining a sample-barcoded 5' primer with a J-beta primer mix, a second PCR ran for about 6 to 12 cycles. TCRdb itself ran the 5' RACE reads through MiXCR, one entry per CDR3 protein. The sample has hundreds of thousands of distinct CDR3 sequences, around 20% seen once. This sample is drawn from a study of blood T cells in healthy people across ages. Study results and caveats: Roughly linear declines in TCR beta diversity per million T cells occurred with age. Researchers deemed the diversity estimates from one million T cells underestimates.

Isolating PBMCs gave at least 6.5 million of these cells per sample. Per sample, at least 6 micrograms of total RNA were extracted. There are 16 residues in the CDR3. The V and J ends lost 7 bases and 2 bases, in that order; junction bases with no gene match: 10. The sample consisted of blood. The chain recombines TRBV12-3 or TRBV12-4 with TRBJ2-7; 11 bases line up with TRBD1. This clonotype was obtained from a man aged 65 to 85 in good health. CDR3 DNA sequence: TGTGCCAGCACCGAAACCGGGACAGGGGGAGCCTACGAGCAGTACTTC. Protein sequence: CASTETGTGGAYEQYF.